This paragraph reports one T cell receptor beta chain. This specimen belongs to a study of human CD8 memory T cell subsets. UMI-labeled 5' RACE was used to make TCR beta libraries. TCRdb re-called the 5' RACE reads and catalogs CDR3 proteins one per entry, DNA excluded. This repertoire comprises fewer than 9,500 distinct CDR3 sequences; its ten largest clones make up 20% to 25%. The CDR3 has 16 amino acids. Germline-derived CDR1 and CDR2 are WSHSY and SAAADI. TPEX denoted exhausted-like, CCR7+ PD-1+ TIGIT+ early memory CD8+ T cells. The chain is built from TRBV10-2 and TRBJ2-5; TCRdb's assignment of TRBD2 cannot be checked, as there is no DNA. This clonotype was obtained from a human donor in good health. Sequencing was done on a sample of CD8+ T cells from PBMCs. The CDR3 region is CASSEVGQSGEETQYF.